This TCR beta chain appears in the sequencing data of a study of cytomegalovirus exposure and HLA in healthy donors. A note on this clone: The antigen remains unidentified.

Whole-study findings and limits: Usually a TCR sequence was rare, but some public TCRs were found in many donors. It was only CMV serostatus that was available as immune exposure information. Analyses of presence/absence relied on an assumption of roughly uniform sequencing depth across donors.

Primers included in the PCR were 60 Vbeta and 13 Jbeta primers. Sequencing was performed with immunoSEQ multiplex PCR; in TCRdb, only in-frame clones are kept and a portion is missing. This sample has under 200,000 clones; 80% to 90% occur once, and the top ten carry around a tenth. The sample comprised PBMCs. The sequence came from a middle-aged man in good health and CMV-seropositive.

For the CDR3, the DNA is TGCGCCAGCAGCAAAGGCGGGGAAACATACAATGAGCAGTTCTTC. It is translated as CASSKGGETYNEQFF. This chain links TRBV5-1 with TRBJ2-1; a possible D gene is TRBD2 (6 bases). This CDR3 contains 15 residues. The V gene lost 4 bases and the J gene lost 4 bases, with 15 bases spanning the gap. Germline CDR1 SGHRS, CDR2 YFSETQ.